This T cell receptor beta chain was observed in a study of blood T cell repertoires in COVID-19. Per the germline V gene, CDR1 is MDHEN and CDR2 is SYDVKM. CDR3 length: 16 residues. Trimming removed 3 bases from V and 4 bases from J, with 19 bases in between. Seattle patients were enrolled during active infection and followed longitudinally. The protocol was immunoSEQ multiplex PCR, while the TCRdb copy is restricted to in-frame clones and leaves out a portion. The sample consists of roughly 60,000 clones, about 91% of them appearing once. This sequence joins TRBV28 and TRBJ2-7, with D unresolved. This TCR was sampled from a middle-aged man with COVID-19, enrolled during active disease. The sequenced material came from peripheral blood. CDR3: CASSFSVVVAGYEQYF. CDR3 in DNA: TGTGCCAGCAGTTTCTCTGTTGTCGTTGCCGGTTACGAGCAGTACTTC.